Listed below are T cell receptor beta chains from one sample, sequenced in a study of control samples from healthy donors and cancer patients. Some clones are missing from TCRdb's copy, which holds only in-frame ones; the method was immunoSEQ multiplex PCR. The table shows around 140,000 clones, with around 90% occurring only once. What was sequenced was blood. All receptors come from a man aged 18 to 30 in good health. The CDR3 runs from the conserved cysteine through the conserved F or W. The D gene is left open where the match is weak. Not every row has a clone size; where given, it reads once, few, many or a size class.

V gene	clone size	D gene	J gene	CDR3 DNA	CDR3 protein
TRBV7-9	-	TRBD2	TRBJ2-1	TGTGCCAGCAGCACGACTAGCGGGGGGGCTTCCTACAATGAGCAGTTCTTC	CASSTTSGGASYNEQFF
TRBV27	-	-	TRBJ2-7	TGTGCCAGCAGTCCCCCGGGCCGTACCTACGAGCAGTACTTC	CASSPPGRTYEQYF
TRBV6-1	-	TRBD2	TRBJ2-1	TGTGCCAGCAGTGAAAAGGGACTAGCGGAGCTCCGAACCCCTAATGAGCAGTTCTTC	CASSEKGLAELRTPNEQFF
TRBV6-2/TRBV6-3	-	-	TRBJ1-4	TGTGCCAGCAGTTCCTTTTTGCAGTTTGAAAAACTGTTTTTT	CASSSFLQFEKLFF
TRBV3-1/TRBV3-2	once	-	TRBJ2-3	TGTGCCAGCAGCCAGGGAAATCGTACCCCGCAGTATTTT	CASSQGNRTPQYF
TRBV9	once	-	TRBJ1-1	TGTGCCAGCGGTCGGCGGGACACTGAAGCTTTCTTT	CASGRRDTEAFF
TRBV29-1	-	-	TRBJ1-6	TGCAGCGTACGCTGGGGGCAGGGCTCGGATAATTCACCCCTCCACTTT	CSVRWGQGSDNSPLHF
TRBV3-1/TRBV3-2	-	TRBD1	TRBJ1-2	TGTGCCAGCAGCCAAGACTATACAGGGGGCCGGGGCTACACCTTC	CASSQDYTGGRGYTF
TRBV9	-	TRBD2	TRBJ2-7	TGTGCCAGCAGCGTTGGGGGGAGGGCCTACGAGCAGTACTTC	CASSVGGRAYEQYF
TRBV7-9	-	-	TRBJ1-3	TGTGCCAGCAGCTCTCGGATAGGGGAAGGCACCATATATTTT	CASSSRIGEGTIYF
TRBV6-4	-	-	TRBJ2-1	TGTGCCAGCAGTGACTCGGGGGGACCGTACAATGAGCAGTTCTTC	CASSDSGGPYNEQFF
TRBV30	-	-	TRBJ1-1	TGTGCCTGGACTCATCTTCGGACAGCGAACACTGAAGCTTTCTTT	CAWTHLRTANTEAFF
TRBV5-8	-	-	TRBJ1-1	TGTGCCACCACGAGGGATCAGTTTTGGGGTAGAACTGAAGCTTTCTTT	CATTRDQFWGRTEAFF
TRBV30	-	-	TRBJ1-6	TGTGCCTGGAGTGGACCTCATCGTAATTCACCCCTCCACTTT	CAWSGPHRNSPLHF
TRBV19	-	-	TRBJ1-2	TGTGCCAGTAAAATCGAGGGCTCCGCCTATGGCTACACCTTC	CASKIEGSAYGYTF
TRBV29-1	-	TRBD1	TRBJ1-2	TGCAGCGCACCGGACAGGTCGGATAACTATGGCTACACCTTC	CSAPDRSDNYGYTF
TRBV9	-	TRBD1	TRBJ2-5	TGTGCCAGCAGCGTTTTGGGACAGGGAACTGGGGAGACCCAGTACTTC	CASSVLGQGTGETQYF
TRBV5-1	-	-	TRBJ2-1	TGCGCCAGCAGCTTGCCGGGGAACAATGAGCAGTTCTTC	CASSLPGNNEQFF
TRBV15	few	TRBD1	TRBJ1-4	TGTGCCACCAGCAGATACCCGGGACAGCTTGCAACTAATGAAAAACTGTTTTTT	CATSRYPGQLATNEKLFF
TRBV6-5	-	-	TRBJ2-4	TGTGCCAGCAGCCTCGGGGGTAAAAACATTCAGTACTTC	CASSLGGKNIQYF
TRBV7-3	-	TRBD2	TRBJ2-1	TGTGCCAGCAGCTTATCTACTCCCCCCTTTAGGGGACTAGCGGACTCCTACAATGAGCAGTTCTTC	CASSLSTPPFRGLADSYNEQFF
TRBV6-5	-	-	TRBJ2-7	TGTGCCAGCAGTTCGAGCTCCTACGAGCAGTACTTC	CASSSSSYEQYF
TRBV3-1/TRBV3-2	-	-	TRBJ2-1	TGTGCCAGCAGCCAGGCTAGGAATGAGCAGTTCTTC	CASSQARNEQFF
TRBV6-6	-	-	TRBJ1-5	TGTGCCAGCAGCCCCTCCCCGGGATATGACAATCAGCCCCAGCATTTT	CASSPSPGYDNQPQHF
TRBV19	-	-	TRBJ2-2	TGTGCCAGTACCGGGGGACCAAACACCGGGGAGCTGTTTTTT	CASTGGPNTGELFF
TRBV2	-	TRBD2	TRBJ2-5	TGTGCCAGCAGCCTCGAACATTTTACTAGCGGGGGGGCACGGGAGACCCAGTACTTC	CASSLEHFTSGGARETQYF
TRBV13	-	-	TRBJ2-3	TGTGCCAGCAGCTTGGACAGTCCAGGTACGCAGTATTTT	CASSLDSPGTQYF
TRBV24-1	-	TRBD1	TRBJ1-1	TGTGCCACCGCTGACAGGGAGAAAACTGAAGCTTTCTTT	CATADREKTEAFF
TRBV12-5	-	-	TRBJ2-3	TGTGCTAGTGGTTTGGGGGCAACCACAGATACGCAGTATTTT	CASGLGATTDTQYF
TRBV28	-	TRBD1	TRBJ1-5	TGTGCCAGCAGTTTCTTTCCGTTTCACAGGGGGCCGATTCAGCCCCAGCATTTT	CASSFFPFHRGPIQPQHF
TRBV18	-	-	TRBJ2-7	TGTGCCAGCTCACGCGACAGAGGCTCCTACGAGCAGTACTTC	CASSRDRGSYEQYF
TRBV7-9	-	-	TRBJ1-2	TGTGCCAGCAGCACCTGGGGGGCAGTAGATGGCTACACCTTC	CASSTWGAVDGYTF
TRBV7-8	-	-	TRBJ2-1	TGTGCCAGCAGCTTGGTCAGTTACAATGAGCAGTTCTTC	CASSLVSYNEQFF
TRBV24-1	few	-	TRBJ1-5	TGTGCCACCAGTGATGTGGGGGGTCAGCCCCAGCATTTT	CATSDVGGQPQHF
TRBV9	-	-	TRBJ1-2	TGTGCCAGCAGCGGGGGAGGCTACACCTTC	CASSGGGYTF
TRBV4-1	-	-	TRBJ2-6	TGCGCCAGCAGCCAAGAAAGTAGGGTCCTCTCTGGGGCCAACGTCCTGACTTTC	CASSQESRVLSGANVLTF
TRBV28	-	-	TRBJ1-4	TGTGCCAGCAGTTTCTATCTTGGGTTGAAGGGGCGAGGGGAAAAACTGTTTTTT	CASSFYLGLKGRGEKLFF
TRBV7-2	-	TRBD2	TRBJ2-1	TGTGCCAGCAGCCGTAGCGGGGGGGTCGGATACAATGAGCAGTTCTTC	CASSRSGGVGYNEQFF
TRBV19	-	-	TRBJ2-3	TGTGCCAGTAGTATAGGGACAGATACGCAGTATTTT	CASSIGTDTQYF
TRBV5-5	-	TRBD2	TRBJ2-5	TGTGCCAGCAGCTTTCGGGGGAGCGGGGGCATAAAAGAGACCCAGTACTTC	CASSFRGSGGIKETQYF
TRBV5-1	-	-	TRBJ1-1	TGCGCCAGCAGCTTTGACTGGAACACTGAAGCTTTCTTT	CASSFDWNTEAFF
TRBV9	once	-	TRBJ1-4	TGTGCCAGCAGCGTAGGAGGGTCCCCTAATGAAAAACTGTTTTTT	CASSVGGSPNEKLFF
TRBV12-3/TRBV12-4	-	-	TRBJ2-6	TGTGCCAGCAGTACGCTCCCCAACGTCCTGACTTTC	CASSTLPNVLTF
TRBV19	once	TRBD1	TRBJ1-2	TGTGCCAGTATCAAGACAGGGAGGGACTATGGCTACACCTTC	CASIKTGRDYGYTF
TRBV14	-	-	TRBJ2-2	TGTGCCAGCAGCCAAGACAGGCGGAACACCGGGGAGCTGTTTTTT	CASSQDRRNTGELFF
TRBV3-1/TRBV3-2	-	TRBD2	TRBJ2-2	TGTGCCAGCAGCCAAGAGGGACTAGCCCCCGGGGAGCTGTTTTTT	CASSQEGLAPGELFF
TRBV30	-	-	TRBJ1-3	TGTGCCTGGAGGAAAGGTGACAGGTTAGGAAACACCATATATTTT	CAWRKGDRLGNTIYF
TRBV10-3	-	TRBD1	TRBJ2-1	TGTGCCATCAGTGAGTCGGGGCAGGGGGTTGCCAATGAGCAGTTCTTC	CAISESGQGVANEQFF
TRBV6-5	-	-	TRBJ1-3	TGTGCCAGCAGTCTAGGGGCTGTTGGAAACACCATATATTTT	CASSLGAVGNTIYF
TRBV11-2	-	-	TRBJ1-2	TGTGCCAGCAGCTTAGTCAGGGAGCGGTATGGCTACACCTTC	CASSLVRERYGYTF